What follows are 4 T cell receptor beta chains derived from one specimen sequenced in a study of T cell changes during pregnancy in multiple sclerosis (dated by TCRdb to about 2019). Libraries were constructed by the immunoSEQ multiplex PCR assay. The immuneACCESS repertoire file appears here via TCRdb, limited to in-frame rearrangements. These files lack a portion of the clones; in checked studies, under half of the deficit traces to unresolved V genes, and the cause of the others is not known. Present in this sample are tens of thousands of clones, 80% to 90% of which were seen just once. The ten most abundant clones make up 0.6% to 0.85% of the sample. The starting material was CD4+ T cells from peripheral blood mononuclear cells, obtained in the second trimester of pregnancy. All receptors derive from a female donor with multiple sclerosis, enrolled in a pregnancy study.

The chain carries TRBV7-2 and TRBJ2-3; possibly TRBD2 for D (6 bases). V lost 5 bases and J lost 5, with 17 bases in between. CDR1 and CDR2 from the germline V gene are SGHTA and FQGNSA. The CDR3 is 15 amino acids. The CDR3 region is CASSPLRRARDTQYF. In DNA form, the CDR3 reads TGTGCCAGCAGCCCACTTAGGAGGGCCAGAGATACGCAGTATTTT.

The V call is TRBV4-1, the J call TRBJ1-1; D is unclear. From germline, CDR1 is MGHRA and CDR2 YSYEKL. V dropped 0 bases and J dropped 7 bases, with 12 bases sitting between them. The CDR3 runs 14 residues. CDR3 in amino acids: CASSQDVFRNEAFF. The CDR3 DNA follows: TGCGCCAGCAGCCAAGATGTGTTCAGGAATGAAGCTTTCTTT.

The CDR3 loop reads CASSRTSGTTDTQYF. CDR3 DNA: TGTGCCAGCAGCCGGACTAGTGGGACCACAGATACGCAGTATTTT. The chain recombines TRBV7-3 with TRBJ2-3, with 7 nucleotides matching TRBD2. Germline CDR1 and CDR2: SGHTA and FQGTGA. The CDR3 consists of 15 residues. V trimming: 5 bases; J trimming: 2 bases; junction bases outside the gene matches: 7.

V and J are TRBV29-1 and TRBJ1-1, with D maybe TRBD1 (5 bases). V was cut by 4 bases and J by 7 bases, with 16 bases left in between. The CDR3 totals 13 residues. CDR1 and CDR2 from the germline V gene are SQVTM and ANQGSEA. The CDR3 sequence: CSVGVGGLGEAFF. Written as DNA, the CDR3 is TGCAGCGTTGGGGTCGGGGGGTTGGGTGAAGCTTTCTTT.